This TCR beta chain originates from a study of a mutant IDH1 vaccine in newly diagnosed glioma. Study-wide background: Standard pretreatment was either radiotherapy, temozolomide, or, for most, radiochemotherapy with temozolomide.

Germline values: CDR1 GTSNPN, CDR2 SVGIG (reference sequence). The CDR3 has 13 amino acids. V was clipped by 4 bases and J by 6 bases, with 10 bases between them. As to time point: week 23, last vaccination. What each vaccine dose contained was 300 ug of mutant IDH1 20-mer peptide, accompanied by topical imiquimod. Libraries were prepared by immunoSEQ multiplex PCR; TCRdb keeps only in-frame clonotypes and omits some of them. This sample has 82,000 or so clones, with almost 85% found just once. Notes on this clone: Its antigen is unknown.

The chain joins TRBV30 to TRBJ1-6; D not resolved. The sample here was PBMCs, taken from a glioma patient whose treatment included an IDH1 peptide vaccine. The TCR sequence derives from a man under 40 with glioma. Some clones in this sample may be carry-over from other donors' samples. CDR3 in amino acids: CAWTAGLNSPLHF. CDR3 bases: TGTGCCTGGACGGCAGGCCTTAATTCACCCCTCCACTTT.